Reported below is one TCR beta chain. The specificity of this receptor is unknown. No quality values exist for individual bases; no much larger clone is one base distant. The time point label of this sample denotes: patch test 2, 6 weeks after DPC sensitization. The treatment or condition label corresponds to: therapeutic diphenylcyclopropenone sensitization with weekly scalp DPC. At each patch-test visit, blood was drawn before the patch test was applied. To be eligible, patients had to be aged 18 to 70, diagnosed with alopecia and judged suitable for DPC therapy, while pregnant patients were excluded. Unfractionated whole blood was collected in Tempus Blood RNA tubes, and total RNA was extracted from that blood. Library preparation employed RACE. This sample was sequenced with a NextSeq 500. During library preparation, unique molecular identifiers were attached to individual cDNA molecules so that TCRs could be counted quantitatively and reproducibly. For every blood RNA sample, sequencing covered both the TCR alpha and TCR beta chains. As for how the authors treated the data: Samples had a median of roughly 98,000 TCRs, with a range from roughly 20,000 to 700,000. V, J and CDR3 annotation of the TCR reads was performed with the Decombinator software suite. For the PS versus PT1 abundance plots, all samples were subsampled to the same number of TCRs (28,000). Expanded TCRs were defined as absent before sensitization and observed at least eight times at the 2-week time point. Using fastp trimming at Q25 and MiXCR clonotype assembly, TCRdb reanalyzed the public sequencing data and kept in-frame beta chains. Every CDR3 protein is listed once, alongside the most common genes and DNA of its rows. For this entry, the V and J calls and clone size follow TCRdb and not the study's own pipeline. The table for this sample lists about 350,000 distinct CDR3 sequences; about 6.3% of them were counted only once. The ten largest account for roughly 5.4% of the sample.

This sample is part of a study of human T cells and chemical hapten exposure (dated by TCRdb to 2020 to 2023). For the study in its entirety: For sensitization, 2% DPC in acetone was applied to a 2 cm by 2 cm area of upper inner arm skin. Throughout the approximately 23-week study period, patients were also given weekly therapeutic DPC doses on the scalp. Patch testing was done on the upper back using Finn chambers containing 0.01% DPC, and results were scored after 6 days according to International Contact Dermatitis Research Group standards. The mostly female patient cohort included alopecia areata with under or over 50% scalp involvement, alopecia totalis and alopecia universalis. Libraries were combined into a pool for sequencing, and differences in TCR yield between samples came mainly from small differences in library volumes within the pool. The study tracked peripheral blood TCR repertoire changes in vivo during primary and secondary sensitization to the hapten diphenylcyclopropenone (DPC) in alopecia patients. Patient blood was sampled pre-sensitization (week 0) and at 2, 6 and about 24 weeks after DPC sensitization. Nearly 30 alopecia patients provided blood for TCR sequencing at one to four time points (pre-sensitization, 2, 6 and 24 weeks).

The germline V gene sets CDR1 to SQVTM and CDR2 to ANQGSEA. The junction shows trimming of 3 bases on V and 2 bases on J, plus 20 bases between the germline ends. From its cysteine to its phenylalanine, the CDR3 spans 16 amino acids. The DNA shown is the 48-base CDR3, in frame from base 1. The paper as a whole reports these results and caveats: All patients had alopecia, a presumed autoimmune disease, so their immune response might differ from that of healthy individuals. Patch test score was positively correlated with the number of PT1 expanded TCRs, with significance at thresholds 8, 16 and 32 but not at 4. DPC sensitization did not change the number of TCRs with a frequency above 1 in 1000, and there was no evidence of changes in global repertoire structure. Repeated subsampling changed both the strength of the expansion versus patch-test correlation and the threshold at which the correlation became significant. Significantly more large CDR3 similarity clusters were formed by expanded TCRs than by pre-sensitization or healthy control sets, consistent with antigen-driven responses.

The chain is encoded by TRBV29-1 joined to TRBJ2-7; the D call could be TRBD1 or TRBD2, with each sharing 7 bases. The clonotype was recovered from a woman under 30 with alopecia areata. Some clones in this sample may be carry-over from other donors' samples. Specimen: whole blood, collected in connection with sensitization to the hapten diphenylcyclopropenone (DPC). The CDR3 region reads CSVEVPQGRGTYEQYF. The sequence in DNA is TGCAGCGTTGAGGTCCCACAGGGGAGGGGTACCTACGAGCAGTACTTC.